This T cell receptor beta chain was retrieved from a study of human T cells and chemical hapten exposure. Background on the study: Patch tests applied 0.01% DPC to the upper back and were scored after 6 days.

Comment on this clonotype: What it binds is not known.

Individual cDNA molecules had unique molecular identifiers attached to them by the library. MiXCR was run by TCRdb on the RACE reads, yielding one entry per CDR3 protein. The data contain some 180,000 distinct CDR3 sequences, more than 20% of them singletons. Time point specified: patch test 1, 2 weeks after DPC sensitization. The treatment: therapeutic diphenylcyclopropenone sensitization with weekly scalp DPC. With 1 base clipped from V and 3 bases from J, the junction kept 11 bases outside the gene matches. Germline assignment: CDR1 LNHNV and CDR2 YYDKDF (reference sequence). The CDR3 has 18 amino acids. Findings and limits, study-wide: Patch test score was positively correlated with the counts of TCRs that had expanded at PT1.

The sample was whole blood, taken in connection with sensitization to the hapten diphenylcyclopropenone (DPC). The receptor's source is a woman between 50 and 59 years old with alopecia areata. Some clones in this sample may be carry-over from other donors' samples. The chain uses TRBV15 and TRBJ2-1, with 8 bases matching TRBD2. CDR3 DNA: TGTGCCACCAGCAGAGCCCCCCTTAGCGGGAATTACTACAATGAGCAGTTCTTC. Protein product: CATSRAPLSGNYYNEQFF.